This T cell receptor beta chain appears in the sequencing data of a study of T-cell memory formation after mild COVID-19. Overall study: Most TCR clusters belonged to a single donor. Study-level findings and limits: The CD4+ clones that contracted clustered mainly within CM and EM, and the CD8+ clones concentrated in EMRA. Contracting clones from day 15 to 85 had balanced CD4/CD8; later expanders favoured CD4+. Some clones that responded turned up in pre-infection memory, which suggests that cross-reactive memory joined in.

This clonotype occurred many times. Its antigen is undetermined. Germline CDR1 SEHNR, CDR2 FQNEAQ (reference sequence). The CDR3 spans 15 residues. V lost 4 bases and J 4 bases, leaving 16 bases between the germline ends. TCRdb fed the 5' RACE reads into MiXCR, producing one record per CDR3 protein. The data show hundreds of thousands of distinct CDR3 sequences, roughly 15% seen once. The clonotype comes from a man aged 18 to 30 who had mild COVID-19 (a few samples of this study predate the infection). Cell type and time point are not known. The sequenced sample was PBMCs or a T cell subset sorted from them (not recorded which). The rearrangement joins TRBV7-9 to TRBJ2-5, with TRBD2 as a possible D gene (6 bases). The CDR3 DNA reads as TGTGCCAGCAGCTCCACCCCGAGGACTATAGAGACCCAGTACTTC. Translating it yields CASSSTPRTIETQYF. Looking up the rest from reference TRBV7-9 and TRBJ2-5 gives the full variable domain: DTGVSQNPRHKITKRGQNVTFRCDPISEHNRLYWYRQTLGQGPEFLTYFQNEAQLEKSRLLSDRFSAERPKGSFSTLEIQRTEQGDSAMYLCASSSTPRTIETQYFGPGTRLLVL.